The rows below give T cell receptor beta chains drawn from one sample of a study of CD8 T cells in ankylosing spondylitis. In TCRdb, the 5' RACE reads were re-called with MiXCR into one record per CDR3 protein. The sample carries about 540,000 distinct CDR3 sequences, approximately 11% recorded once. Sequenced material: blood, either unsorted or a sorted T cell fraction (not recorded which). Source of these receptors: a male donor with ankylosing spondylitis. Both conserved end residues are part of each CDR3. A D gene is named only where the DNA matches it firmly. Not all rows give a size; the values are once, few, many and, for expanded clones, a class.

TRBD1 | TRBJ1-2 | few | TRBV6-1 | CASSIRTGTYGYTF | TGTGCCAGCAGTATTAGGACAGGAACCTATGGCTACACCTTC
NA | TRBJ1-6 | few | TRBV20-1 | CSARDRGWAPLHF | TGCAGTGCTAGAGATCGGGGGTGGGCACCCCTCCACTTT
NA | TRBJ2-5 | many | TRBV5-1 | CASSLGLAETQYF | TGCGCCAGCAGCTTAGGACTGGCGGAGACCCAGTACTTC
NA | TRBJ2-5 | few | TRBV20-1 | CSWRGQYQETQYF | TGCAGTTGGAGGGGTCAGTACCAAGAGACCCAGTACTTC
TRBD1 | TRBJ1-2 | few | TRBV5-1 | CASSYPDREGGYTF | TGCGCCAGCAGCTACCCGGACAGGGAAGGTGGCTACACCTTC
TRBD2 | TRBJ2-3 | few | TRBV20-1 | CSAFNPISGSTDTQYF | TGCAGTGCTTTCAACCCGATTAGCGGGAGCACAGATACGCAGTATTTT
NA | TRBJ2-3 | NA | TRBV11-2 | CASTPGEDTQYF | TGTGCCAGCACCCCGGGGGAGGATACGCAGTATTTT
TRBD2 | TRBJ2-1 | NA | TRBV11-2 | CASSLDLASGNRGNEQFF | TGTGCCAGCAGCTTAGATTTAGCTAGCGGGAACCGGGGCAATGAGCAGTTCTTC
NA | TRBJ1-5 | NA | TRBV2 | CASSGQGLNQPQHF | TGTGCCAGCAGTGGGCAGGGGCTCAATCAGCCCCAGCATTTT
NA | TRBJ1-5 | many | TRBV11-3 | CASIPGPNQPQHF | TGTGCCAGCATCCCAGGACCGAATCAGCCCCAGCATTTT
NA | TRBJ1-2 | NA | TRBV7-8 | CASSPDTNYGYTF | TGTGCCAGCAGCCCAGACACTAACTATGGCTACACCTTC
TRBD2 | TRBJ2-1 | few | TRBV9 | CASSFSGSGYNEQFF | TGTGCCAGCAGCTTTAGCGGGAGCGGGTACAATGAGCAGTTCTTC
NA | TRBJ1-3 | many | TRBV12-3/TRBV12-4 | CASSSPLRNTIYF | TGTGCCAGCAGTTCCCCCCTAAGAAACACCATATATTTT
TRBD1 | TRBJ2-1 | few | TRBV11-2 | CASSLNPGQGRSEFF | TGTGCCAGCAGCTTAAACCCGGGACAGGGAAGGAGTGAGTTCTTC
NA | TRBJ1-1 | few | TRBV19 | CASSPLSVGNTEAFF | TGTGCCAGTAGTCCCCTTAGTGTGGGAAACACTGAAGCTTTCTTT
NA | TRBJ2-1 | few | TRBV9 | CASSVRDGYNEQFF | TGTGCCAGCAGCGTAAGGGACGGATACAATGAGCAGTTCTTC
TRBD2 | TRBJ2-3 | few | TRBV20-1 | CSLTSRSTDTQYF | TGCAGCTTGACTAGCCGAAGCACAGATACGCAGTATTTT
NA | TRBJ1-1 | once | TRBV11-2 | CASSFGNANTEAFF | TGTGCCAGCAGCTTCGGCAACGCGAACACTGAAGCTTTCTTT
TRBD2 | TRBJ2-1 | NA | TRBV20-1 | CSARAFRLAGSHEQFF | TGCAGTGCTAGGGCGTTTAGACTAGCGGGGTCCCATGAGCAGTTCTTC
NA | TRBJ2-3 | few | TRBV4-2 | CASSQRSGIGATDTQYF | TGTGCCAGCAGCCAACGCTCTGGCATTGGCGCGACAGATACGCAGTATTTT
TRBD2 | TRBJ2-1 | many | TRBV11-2 | CASRGLAEPNEQFF | TGTGCCAGCAGGGGACTAGCGGAACCCAATGAGCAGTTCTTC
NA | TRBJ2-3 | many | TRBV5-1 | CASSLEGDTQYF | TGCGCCAGCAGCTTGGAAGGGGATACGCAGTATTTT
TRBD1 | TRBJ2-7 | NA | TRBV7-8 | CASSEGAAVGYEQYF | TGTGCCAGCAGCGAGGGGGCGGCAGTTGGATACGAGCAGTACTTC